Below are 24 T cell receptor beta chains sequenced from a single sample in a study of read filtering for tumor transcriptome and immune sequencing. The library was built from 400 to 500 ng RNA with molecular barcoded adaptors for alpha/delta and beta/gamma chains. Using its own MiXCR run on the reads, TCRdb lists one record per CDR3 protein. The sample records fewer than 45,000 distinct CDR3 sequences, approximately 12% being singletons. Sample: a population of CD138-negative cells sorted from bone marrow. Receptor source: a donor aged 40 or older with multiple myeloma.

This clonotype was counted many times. As DNA, the CDR3 is TGTGCCAGCAGCCCGCTCCCGGACAGACCCTACGAGCAGTACTTC. It translates to CASSPLPDRPYEQYF. This rearrangement joins TRBV6-5 to TRBJ2-7, with D tentatively TRBD1 (6 bases). CDR3 length: 15 amino acids. Germline V gene lookup returns CDR1 MNHEY and CDR2 SVGAGI. The ends were cut back, 6 bases at V and 2 bases at J, with 17 bases in the middle.

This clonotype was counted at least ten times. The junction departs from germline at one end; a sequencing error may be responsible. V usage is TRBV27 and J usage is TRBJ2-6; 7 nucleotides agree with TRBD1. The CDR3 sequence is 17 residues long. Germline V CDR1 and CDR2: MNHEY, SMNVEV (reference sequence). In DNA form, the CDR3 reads TGTGCCAGCAGTCTATCCCGGGACAGCTCTGGGGCCAACGTCCTGACTTTC. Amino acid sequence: CASSLSRDSSGANVLTF. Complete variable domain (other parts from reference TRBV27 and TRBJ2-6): EAQVTQNPRYLITVTGKKLTVTCSQNMNHEYMSWYRQDPGLGLRQIYYSMNVEVTDKGDVPEGYKVSRKEKRNFPLILESPSPNQTSLYFCASSLSRDSSGANVLTFGAGSRLTVL.

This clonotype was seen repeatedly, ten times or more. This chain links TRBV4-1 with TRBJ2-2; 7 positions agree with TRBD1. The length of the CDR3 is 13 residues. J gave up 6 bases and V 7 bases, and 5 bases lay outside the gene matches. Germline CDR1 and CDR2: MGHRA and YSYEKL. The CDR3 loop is CASNPGGSGELFF. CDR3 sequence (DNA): TGCGCCAGCAATCCAGGGGGATCCGGGGAGCTGTTTTTT.

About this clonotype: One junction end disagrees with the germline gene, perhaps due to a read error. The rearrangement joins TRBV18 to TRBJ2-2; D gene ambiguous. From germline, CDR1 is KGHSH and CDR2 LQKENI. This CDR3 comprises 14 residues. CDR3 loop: CDSSPPSTAGELFF. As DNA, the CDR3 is TGTGACAGCTCACCGCCCAGTACCGCCGGGGAGCTGTTTTTT.

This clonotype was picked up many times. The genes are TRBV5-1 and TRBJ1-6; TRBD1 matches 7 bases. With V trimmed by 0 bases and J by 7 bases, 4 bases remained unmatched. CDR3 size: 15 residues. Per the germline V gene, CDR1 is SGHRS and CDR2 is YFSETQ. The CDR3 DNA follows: TGCGCCAGCAGCTTGGATGGACAGGAAAATTCACCCCTCCACTTT. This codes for CASSLDGQENSPLHF.

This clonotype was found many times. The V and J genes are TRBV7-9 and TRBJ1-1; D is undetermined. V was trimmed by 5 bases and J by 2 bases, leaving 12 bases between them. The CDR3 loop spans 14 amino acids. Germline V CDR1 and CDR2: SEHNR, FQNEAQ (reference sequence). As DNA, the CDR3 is TGTGCCAGCAGCAACGGGGTCCTAAACACTGAAGCTTTCTTT. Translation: CASSNGVLNTEAFF.

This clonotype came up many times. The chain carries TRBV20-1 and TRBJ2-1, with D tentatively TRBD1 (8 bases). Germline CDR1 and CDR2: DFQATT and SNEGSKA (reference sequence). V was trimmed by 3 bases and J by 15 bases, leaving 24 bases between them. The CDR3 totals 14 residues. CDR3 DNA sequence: TGCAGTGCTAGGCCCCCCGACAGGGGAGGGCTTCCGTTCTTC. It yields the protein CSARPPDRGGLPFF.

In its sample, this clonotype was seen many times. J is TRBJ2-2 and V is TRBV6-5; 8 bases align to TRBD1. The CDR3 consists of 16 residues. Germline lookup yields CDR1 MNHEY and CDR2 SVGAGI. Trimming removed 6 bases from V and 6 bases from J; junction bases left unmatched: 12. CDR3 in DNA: TGTGCCAGCAGAAGTATAGGACAGGGAGACGCCGGGGAGCTGTTTTTT. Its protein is CASRSIGQGDAGELFF.

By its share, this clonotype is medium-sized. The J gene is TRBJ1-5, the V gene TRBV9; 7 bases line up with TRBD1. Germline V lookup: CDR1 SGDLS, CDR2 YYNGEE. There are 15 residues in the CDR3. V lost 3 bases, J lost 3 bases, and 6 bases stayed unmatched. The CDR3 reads CASSGGGGSNQPQHF. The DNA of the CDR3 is TGTGCCAGCAGCGGGGGAGGGGGCTCCAATCAGCCCCAGCATTTT.

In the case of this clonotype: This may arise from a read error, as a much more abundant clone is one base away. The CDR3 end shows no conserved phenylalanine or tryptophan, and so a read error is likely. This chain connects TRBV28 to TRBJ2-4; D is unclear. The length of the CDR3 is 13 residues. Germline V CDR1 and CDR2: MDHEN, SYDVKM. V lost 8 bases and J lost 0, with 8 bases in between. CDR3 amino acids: CASAILAKNIQYL. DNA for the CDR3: TGTGCCAGCGCGATTCTAGCCAAAAACATTCAGTACCTC.

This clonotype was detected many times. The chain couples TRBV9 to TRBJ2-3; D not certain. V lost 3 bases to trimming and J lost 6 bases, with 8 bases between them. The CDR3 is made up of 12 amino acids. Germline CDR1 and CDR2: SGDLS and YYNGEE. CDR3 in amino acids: CASSALSDTQYF. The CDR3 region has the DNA TGTGCCAGCAGCGCACTATCTGATACGCAGTATTTT.

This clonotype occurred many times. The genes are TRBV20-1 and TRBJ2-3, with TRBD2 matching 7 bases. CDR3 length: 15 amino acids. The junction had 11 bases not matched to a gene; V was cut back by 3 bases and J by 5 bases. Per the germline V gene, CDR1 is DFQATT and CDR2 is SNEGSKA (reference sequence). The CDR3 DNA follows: TGCAGTGCTAGTACCGGGACTAATGGACGAGATACGCAGTATTTT. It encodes CSASTGTNGRDTQYF.

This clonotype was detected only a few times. The CDR3, as DNA: TGTGCCCGCACAGGGTCCACTGAAGCTTTCTTT. Translation: CARTGSTEAFF. The V gene is TRBV27, the J gene TRBJ1-1; tentative D call: TRBD1 (6 bases). This CDR3 comprises 11 residues. Germline CDR1 is MNHEY and CDR2 is SMNVEV (reference sequence). Trimming pared 11 bases from V and 4 bases from J, leaving 11 bases between.

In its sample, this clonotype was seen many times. In DNA form, the CDR3 reads TGTGCCAGCAGACGCGGGGGAGGGGACACTGAAGCTTTCTTT. Its protein is CASRRGGGDTEAFF. The gene calls are TRBV7-9 and TRBJ1-1; a weak D match, TRBD1 (5 bases). The germline V and J ends were trimmed by 6 bases and 3 bases, with 14 bases remaining between them. This CDR3 region has 14 residues. Germline CDR1 reads SEHNR; CDR2 reads FQNEAQ (reference sequence).

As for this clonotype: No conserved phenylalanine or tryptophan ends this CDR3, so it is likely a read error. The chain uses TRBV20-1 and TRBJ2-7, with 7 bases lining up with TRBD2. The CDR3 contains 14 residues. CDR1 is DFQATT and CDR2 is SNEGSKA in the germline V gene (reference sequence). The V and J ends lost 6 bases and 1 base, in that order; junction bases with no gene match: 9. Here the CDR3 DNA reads TGCAGTGCCCCTCATGGGGGGGGGTCCTACGAGCAGTACCTC. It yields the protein CSAPHGGGSYEQYL.

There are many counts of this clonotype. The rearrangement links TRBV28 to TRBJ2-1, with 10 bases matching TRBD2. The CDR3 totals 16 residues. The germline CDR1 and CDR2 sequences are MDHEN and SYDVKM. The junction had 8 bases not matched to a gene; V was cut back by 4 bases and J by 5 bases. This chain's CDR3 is CASSSPLAGGHNEQFF. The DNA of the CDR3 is TGTGCCAGCAGTTCCCCCTTAGCGGGGGGCCACAATGAGCAGTTCTTC. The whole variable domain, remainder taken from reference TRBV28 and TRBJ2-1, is DVKVTQSSRYLVKRTGEKVFLECVQDMDHENMFWYRQDPGLGLRLIYFSYDVKMKEKGDIPEGYSVSREKKERFSLILESASTNQTSMYLCASSSPLAGGHNEQFFGPGTRLTVL.

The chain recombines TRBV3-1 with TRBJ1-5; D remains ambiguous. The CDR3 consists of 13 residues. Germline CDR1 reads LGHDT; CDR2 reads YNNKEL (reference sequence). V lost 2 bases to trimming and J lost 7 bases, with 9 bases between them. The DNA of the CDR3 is TGTGCCAGCAGCCAACTGGTGGGACAGCCCCAGCATTTT. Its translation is CASSQLVGQPQHF.

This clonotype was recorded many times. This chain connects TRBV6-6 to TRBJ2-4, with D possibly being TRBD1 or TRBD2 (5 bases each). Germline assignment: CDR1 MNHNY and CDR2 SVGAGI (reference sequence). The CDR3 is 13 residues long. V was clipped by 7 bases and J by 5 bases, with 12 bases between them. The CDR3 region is CASTPGPQNIQYF. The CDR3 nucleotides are TGTGCCAGCACCCCGGGACCCCAAAACATTCAGTACTTC.

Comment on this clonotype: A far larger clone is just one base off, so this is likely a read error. In DNA form, the CDR3 reads TGTGCCAGCAGCTTAACGGACGACGCCTACGAGCAGTACTTC. Residues: CASSLTDDAYEQYF. J is TRBJ2-7 and V is TRBV5-8; no firm D call. The CDR3 sequence is 14 residues long. Germline-derived CDR1 and CDR2 are SGHTS and YDEGEE. V was trimmed by 2 bases and J by 2 bases, leaving 11 bases between them.

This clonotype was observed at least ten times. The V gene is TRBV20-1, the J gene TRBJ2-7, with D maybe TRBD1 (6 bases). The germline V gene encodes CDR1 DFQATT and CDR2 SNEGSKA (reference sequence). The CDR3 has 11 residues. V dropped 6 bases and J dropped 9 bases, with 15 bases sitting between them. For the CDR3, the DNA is TGCAGTGCCGGGGACAATAGTGGGCAGTACTTC. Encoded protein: CSAGDNSGQYF.

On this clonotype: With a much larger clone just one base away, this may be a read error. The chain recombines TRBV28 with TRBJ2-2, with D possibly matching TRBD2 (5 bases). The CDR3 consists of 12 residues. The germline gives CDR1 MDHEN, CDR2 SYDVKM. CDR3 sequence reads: CASSPFTGELLF. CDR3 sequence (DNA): TGTGCCAGCAGTCCCTTCACCGGGGAGCTGCTTTTT.

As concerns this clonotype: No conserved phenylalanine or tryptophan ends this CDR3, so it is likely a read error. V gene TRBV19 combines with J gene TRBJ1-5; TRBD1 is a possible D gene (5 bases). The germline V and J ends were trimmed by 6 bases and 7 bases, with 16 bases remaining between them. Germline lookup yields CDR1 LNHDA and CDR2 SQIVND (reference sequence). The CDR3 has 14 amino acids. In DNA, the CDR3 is TGTGCCAGTAGCACGACCGGGGGTGGGCAGCCCCAGCATTTA. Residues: CASSTTGGGQPQHL.

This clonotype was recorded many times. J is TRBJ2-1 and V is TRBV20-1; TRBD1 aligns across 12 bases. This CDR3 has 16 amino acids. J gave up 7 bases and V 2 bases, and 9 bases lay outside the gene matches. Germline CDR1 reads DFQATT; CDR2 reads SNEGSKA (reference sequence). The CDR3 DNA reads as TGCAGTGCTAGATCTCTGGGGGACAGGGGGCTAAATGAGCAGTTCTTC. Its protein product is CSARSLGDRGLNEQFF.

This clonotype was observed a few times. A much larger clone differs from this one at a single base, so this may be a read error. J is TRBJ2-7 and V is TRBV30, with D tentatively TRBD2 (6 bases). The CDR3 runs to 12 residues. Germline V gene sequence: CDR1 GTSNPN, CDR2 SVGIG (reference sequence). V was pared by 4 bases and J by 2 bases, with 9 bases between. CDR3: CAWIRGTYEQYF. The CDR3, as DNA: TGTGCCTGGATCCGGGGGACCTACGAGCAGTACTTC.